Shown below are 5 T cell receptor beta chains from a single sample sequenced in a study of T-cell memory formation after mild COVID-19. TCRdb re-analysed the 5' RACE reads in MiXCR, keeping a single row per CDR3 protein. The sample lists roughly 450,000 distinct CDR3 sequences, about 18% occurring once. Source material: PBMCs or a T cell subset sorted from them (not recorded which). The origin of the receptors is an adult woman who had mild COVID-19 (a few samples of this study predate the infection). Cell type and time point are not known.

This clonotype was observed many times. The chain's CDR3 is CASSLVGAGGQPQHF. As DNA, the CDR3 is TGTGCCAGCAGTTTGGTTGGGGCAGGGGGGCAGCCCCAGCATTTT. The chain employs TRBV27 and TRBJ1-5; TRBD1 matches 7 bases. Trimming at V came to 3 bases and at J to 7 bases, leaving 9 bases not matched to a gene. The CDR3 runs to 15 residues. In germline, CDR1 is MNHEY, CDR2 SMNVEV (reference sequence).

This clonotype has more than one count but fewer than ten. This chain links TRBV5-1 with TRBJ2-1; no clear D. Looked up from germline, CDR1 is SGHRS and CDR2 is YFSETQ. V was trimmed by 1 base and J by 9 bases, leaving 8 bases between them. The CDR3 length is 12 residues. CDR3 in DNA: TGCGCCAGCAGCTTGACCACCTTTGAGCAGTTCTTC. Translation: CASSLTTFEQFF.

This clonotype was picked up one time. The chain uses TRBV24-1 and TRBJ1-2; D is uncertain. The CDR3 has 12 residues. Looked up from germline, CDR1 is KGHDR and CDR2 is SFDVKD. V was trimmed by 9 bases and J by 6 bases, leaving 13 bases between them. CDR3 sequence (DNA): TGTGCCACCTCCCCTGGACGGCATGGCTACACCTTC. Protein: CATSPGRHGYTF.

This clonotype was observed a few times. This sequence joins TRBV5-4 and TRBJ2-3, with TRBD2 matching over 7 bases. CDR1 SGHNT and CDR2 YYREEE come from the germline V gene (reference sequence). There are 14 residues in the CDR3. The CDR3 is CASGNRTSTDTQYF. The CDR3 nucleotides read TGTGCAAGCGGGAACAGGACTAGCACAGATACGCAGTATTTT.

This chain joins TRBV20-1 and TRBJ2-1, with 8 bases fitting TRBD2. CDR1 is DFQATT, CDR2 SNEGSKA, per germline (reference sequence). This CDR3 is built from 13 residues. V gave up 6 bases and J gave up 6 bases; unmatched junction bases: 7. The CDR3 reads CSAPPAGGNEQFF. CDR3 DNA: TGCAGTGCCCCCCCGGCGGGGGGCAATGAGCAGTTCTTC.